This T cell receptor beta chain was recovered during a study of T-cell memory formation after mild COVID-19. Study-level points and caveats: Several responding clones turned up in pre-infection memory, indicating that cross-reactive memory may have taken part.

MiXCR was run by TCRdb on the 5' RACE reads, yielding one entry per CDR3 protein. The repertoire includes 350,000 to 450,000 distinct CDR3 sequences, 20% to 25% of them detected once, and around 8.8% sits in the top ten. The CDR3 is 17 amino acids. For this clonotype: Its antigen is unidentified.

The chain uses TRBV21-1 and TRBJ2-7; the listed D gene, TRBD1, was not tested against the DNA. TRBV21-1 is annotated as a pseudogene. The receptor's source is an adult woman who had mild COVID-19 (a few samples of this study predate the infection). Cell type and time point are not known. Specimen: PBMCs or a T cell subset sorted from them (not recorded which). CDR3 in DNA: TGTGCCAGCAGCAATCGGGAAACATGTGGGATGAACTACGAGCAGTACTTC. This encodes CASSNRETCGMNYEQYF.